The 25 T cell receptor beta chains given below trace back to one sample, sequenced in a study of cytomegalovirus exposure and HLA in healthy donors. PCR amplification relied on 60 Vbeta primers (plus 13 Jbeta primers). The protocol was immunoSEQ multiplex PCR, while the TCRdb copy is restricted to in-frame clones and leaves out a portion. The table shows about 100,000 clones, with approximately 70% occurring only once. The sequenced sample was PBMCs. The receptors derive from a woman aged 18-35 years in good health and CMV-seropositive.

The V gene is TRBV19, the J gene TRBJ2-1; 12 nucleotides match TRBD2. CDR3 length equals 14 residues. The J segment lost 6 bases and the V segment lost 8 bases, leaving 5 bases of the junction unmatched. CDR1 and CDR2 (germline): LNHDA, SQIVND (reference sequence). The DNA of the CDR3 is TGTGCCAGTCGACTAGCGGGGGCTCTCAATGAGCAGTTCTTC. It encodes CASRLAGALNEQFF.

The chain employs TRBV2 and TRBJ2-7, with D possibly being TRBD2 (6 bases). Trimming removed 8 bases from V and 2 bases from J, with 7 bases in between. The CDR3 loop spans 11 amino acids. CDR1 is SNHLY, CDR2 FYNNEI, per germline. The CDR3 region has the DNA TGTGCCAGCTCTAGCGCCTACGAGCAGTACTTC. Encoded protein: CASSSAYEQYF.

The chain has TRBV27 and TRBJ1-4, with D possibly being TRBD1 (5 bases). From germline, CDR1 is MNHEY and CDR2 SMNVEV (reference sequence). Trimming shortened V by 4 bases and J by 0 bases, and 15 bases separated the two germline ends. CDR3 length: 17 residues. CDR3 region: CASSYGQGIATNEKLFF. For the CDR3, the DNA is TGTGCCAGCAGTTACGGGCAGGGAATCGCAACTAATGAAAAACTGTTTTTT.

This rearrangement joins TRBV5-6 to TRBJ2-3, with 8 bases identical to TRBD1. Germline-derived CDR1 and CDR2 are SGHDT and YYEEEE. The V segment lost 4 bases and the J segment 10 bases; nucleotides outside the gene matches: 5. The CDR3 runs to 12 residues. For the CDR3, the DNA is TGTGCCAGCAGCCTCCGGGACAGGTCGCAGTATTTT. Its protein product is CASSLRDRSQYF.

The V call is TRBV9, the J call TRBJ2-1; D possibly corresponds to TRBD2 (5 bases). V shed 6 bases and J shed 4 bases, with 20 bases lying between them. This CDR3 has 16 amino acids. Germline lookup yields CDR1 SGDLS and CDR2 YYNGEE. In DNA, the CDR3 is TGTGCCAGCACCAAGTGCCGTCGGACTCCGTACAATGAGCAGTTCTTC. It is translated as CASTKCRRTPYNEQFF.

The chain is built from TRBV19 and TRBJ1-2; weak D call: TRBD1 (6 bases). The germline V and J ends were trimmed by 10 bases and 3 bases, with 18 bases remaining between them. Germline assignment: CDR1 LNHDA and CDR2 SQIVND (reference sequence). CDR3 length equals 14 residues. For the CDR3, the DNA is TGTGCCATCTCGGAGCCGGGGGGCTACTATGGCTACACCTTC. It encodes CAISEPGGYYGYTF.

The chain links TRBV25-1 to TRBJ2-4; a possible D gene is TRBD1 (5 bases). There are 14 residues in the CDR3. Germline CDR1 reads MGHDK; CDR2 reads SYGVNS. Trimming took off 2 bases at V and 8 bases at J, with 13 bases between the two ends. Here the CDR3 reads CASSELQGVDIQYF. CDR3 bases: TGTGCCAGCAGTGAACTTCAAGGGGTAGACATTCAGTACTTC.

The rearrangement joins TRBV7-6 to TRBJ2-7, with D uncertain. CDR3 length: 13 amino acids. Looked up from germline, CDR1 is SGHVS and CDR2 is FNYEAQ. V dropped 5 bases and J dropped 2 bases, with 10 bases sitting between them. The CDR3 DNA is TGTGCCAGCAGCCCCCATTCAGCCTACGAGCAGTACTTC. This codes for CASSPHSAYEQYF.

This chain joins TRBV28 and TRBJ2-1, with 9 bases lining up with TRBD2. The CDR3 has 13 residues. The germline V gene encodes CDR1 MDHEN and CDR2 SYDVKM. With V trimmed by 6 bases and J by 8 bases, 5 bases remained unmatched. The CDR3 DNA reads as TGTGCCAGCAGGGCTAGCGGGATCTATGAGCAGTTCTTC. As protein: CASRASGIYEQFF.

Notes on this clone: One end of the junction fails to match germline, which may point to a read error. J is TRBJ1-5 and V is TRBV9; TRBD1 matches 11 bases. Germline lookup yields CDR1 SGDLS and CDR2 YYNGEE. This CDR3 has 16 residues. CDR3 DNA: TGTGCCAGCATCGTAACCCGGGACAGGGGGAATCAGCCCCAGCATTTT. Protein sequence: CASIVTRDRGNQPQHF.

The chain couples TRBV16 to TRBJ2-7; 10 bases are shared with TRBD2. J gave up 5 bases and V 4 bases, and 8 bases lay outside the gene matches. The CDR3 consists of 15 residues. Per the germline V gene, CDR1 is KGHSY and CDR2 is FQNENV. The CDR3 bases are TGTGCCAGCAGCCCAATAGCGGGAGGCCAGAACGAGCAGTACTTC. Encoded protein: CASSPIAGGQNEQYF.

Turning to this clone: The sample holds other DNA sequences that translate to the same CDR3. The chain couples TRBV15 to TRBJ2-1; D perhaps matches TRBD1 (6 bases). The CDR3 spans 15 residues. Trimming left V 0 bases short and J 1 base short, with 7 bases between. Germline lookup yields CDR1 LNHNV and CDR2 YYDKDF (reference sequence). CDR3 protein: CATSRDRGSYNEQFF. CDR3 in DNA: TGTGCCACCAGCAGAGACAGGGGTTCCTACAATGAGCAGTTCTTC.

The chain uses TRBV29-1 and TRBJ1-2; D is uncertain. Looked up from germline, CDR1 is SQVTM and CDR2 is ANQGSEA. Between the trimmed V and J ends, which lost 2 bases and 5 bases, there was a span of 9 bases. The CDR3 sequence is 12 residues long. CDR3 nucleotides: TGCAGCGTTGAAAGTTTTCGGTATGGCTACACCTTC. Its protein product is CSVESFRYGYTF.

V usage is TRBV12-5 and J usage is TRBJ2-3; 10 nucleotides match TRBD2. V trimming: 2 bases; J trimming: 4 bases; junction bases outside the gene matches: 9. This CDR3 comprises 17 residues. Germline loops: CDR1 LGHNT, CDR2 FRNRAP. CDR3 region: CASGLSLLAGASDTQYF. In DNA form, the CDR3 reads TGTGCTAGTGGTTTGTCCCTCCTAGCGGGAGCATCAGATACGCAGTATTTT.

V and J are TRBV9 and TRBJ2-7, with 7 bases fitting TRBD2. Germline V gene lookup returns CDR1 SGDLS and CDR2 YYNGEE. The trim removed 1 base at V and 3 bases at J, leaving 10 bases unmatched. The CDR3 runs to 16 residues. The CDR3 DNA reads TGTGCCAGCAGCGTACGGCGGGAGACGGAAGTCTACGAGCAGTACTTC. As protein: CASSVRRETEVYEQYF.

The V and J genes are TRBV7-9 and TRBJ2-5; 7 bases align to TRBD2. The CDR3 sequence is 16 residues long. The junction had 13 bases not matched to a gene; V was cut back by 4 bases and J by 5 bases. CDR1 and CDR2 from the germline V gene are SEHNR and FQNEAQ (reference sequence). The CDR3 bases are TGTGCCAGCAGCTACCACCTCGTGGCGGGAGAGGAGACCCAGTACTTC. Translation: CASSYHLVAGEETQYF.

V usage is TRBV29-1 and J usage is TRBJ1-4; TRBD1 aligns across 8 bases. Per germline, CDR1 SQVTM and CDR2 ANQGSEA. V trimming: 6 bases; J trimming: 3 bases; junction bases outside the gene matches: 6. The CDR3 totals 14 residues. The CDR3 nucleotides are TGCAGCGTGGCTCAGGGGGCTTCTAATGAAAAACTGTTTTTT. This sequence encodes CSVAQGASNEKLFF.

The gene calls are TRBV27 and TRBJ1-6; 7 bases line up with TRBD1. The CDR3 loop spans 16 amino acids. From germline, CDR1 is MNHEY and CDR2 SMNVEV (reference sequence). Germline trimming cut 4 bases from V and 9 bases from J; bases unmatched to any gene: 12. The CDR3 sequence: CASSSSGTVLTSPLHF. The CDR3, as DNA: TGTGCCAGCAGTTCTAGCGGGACAGTTCTTACTTCACCCCTCCACTTT.

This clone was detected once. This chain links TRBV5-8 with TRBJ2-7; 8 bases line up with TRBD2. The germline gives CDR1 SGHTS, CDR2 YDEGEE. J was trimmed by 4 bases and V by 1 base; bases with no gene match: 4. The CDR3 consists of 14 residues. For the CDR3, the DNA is TGTGCCAGCAGCTTGCCGGGAGGGCAGTACGAGCAGTACTTC. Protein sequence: CASSLPGGQYEQYF.

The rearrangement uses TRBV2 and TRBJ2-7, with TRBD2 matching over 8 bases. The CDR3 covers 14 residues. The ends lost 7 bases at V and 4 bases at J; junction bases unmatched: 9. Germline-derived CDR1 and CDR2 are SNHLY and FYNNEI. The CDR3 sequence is CASIGRGDPYEQYF. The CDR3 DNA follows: TGTGCCAGCATCGGGAGGGGGGATCCTTACGAGCAGTACTTC.

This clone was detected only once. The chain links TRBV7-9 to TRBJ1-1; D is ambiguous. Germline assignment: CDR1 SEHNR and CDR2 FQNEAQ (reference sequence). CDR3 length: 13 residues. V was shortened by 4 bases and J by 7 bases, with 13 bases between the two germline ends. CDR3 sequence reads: CASSSGLVLEAFF. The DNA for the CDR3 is TGTGCCAGCAGCTCAGGACTGGTACTTGAAGCTTTCTTT.

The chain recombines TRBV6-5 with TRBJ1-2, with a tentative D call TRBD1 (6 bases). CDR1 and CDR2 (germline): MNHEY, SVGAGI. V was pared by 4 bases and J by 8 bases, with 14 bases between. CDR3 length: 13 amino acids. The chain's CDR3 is CASSFWGGHGYTF. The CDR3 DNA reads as TGTGCCAGCAGTTTCTGGGGGGGGCACGGCTACACCTTC.

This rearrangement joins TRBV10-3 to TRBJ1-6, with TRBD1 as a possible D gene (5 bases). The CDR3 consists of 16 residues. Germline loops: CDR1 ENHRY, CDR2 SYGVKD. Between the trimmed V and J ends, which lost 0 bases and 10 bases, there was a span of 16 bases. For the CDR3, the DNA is TGTGCCATCAGTGAGTCGAAGGGGCTGGTTGTATCACCCCTCCACTTT. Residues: CAISESKGLVVSPLHF.

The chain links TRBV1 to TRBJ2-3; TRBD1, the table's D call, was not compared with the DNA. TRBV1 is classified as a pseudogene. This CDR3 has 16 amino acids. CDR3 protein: CTSSPGGPPRADTQYF. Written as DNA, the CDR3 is TGCACCAGCAGCCCTGGCGGACCACCCAGGGCAGATACGCAGTATTTT.

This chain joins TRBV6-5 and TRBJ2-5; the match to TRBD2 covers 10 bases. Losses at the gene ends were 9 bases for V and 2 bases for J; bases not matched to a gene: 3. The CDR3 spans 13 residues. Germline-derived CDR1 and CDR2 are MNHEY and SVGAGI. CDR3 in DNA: TGTGCCAGTCGGACTAGCGGACAAGAGACCCAGTACTTC. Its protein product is CASRTSGQETQYF.